The text below deals with one T cell receptor beta chain. Its antigen is not identified. The method was immunoSEQ multiplex PCR; TCRdb's version includes in-frame clones alone and lacks a portion of them. This repertoire shows 89,000 or so clones, approximately 80% found once; its top ten account for around 0.83%. These data are taken from a study of graft-versus-host responses after intestinal transplantation. Study context: Induction using anti-thymocyte globulin, followed by tacrolimus and steroids for approximately 3 years, was given to all recipients.

The material sequenced was unstimulated CD4+ T cells sorted from spleen or lymph node cells, taken before intestinal transplant. The clonotype originates from a human donor who received an intestinal transplant.

CDR3 in amino acids: CASSFLAGGRETQYF. The DNA for the CDR3 is TGCGCCAGCAGCTTTTTAGCGGGGGGGCGCGAGACCCAGTACTTC. This chain joins TRBV5-1 and TRBJ2-5; 11 bases are a match to TRBD2. Germline-derived CDR1 and CDR2 are SGHRS and YFSETQ. This CDR3 has 15 residues. V shed 2 bases and J 5 bases; nucleotides not matched to a gene: 5.